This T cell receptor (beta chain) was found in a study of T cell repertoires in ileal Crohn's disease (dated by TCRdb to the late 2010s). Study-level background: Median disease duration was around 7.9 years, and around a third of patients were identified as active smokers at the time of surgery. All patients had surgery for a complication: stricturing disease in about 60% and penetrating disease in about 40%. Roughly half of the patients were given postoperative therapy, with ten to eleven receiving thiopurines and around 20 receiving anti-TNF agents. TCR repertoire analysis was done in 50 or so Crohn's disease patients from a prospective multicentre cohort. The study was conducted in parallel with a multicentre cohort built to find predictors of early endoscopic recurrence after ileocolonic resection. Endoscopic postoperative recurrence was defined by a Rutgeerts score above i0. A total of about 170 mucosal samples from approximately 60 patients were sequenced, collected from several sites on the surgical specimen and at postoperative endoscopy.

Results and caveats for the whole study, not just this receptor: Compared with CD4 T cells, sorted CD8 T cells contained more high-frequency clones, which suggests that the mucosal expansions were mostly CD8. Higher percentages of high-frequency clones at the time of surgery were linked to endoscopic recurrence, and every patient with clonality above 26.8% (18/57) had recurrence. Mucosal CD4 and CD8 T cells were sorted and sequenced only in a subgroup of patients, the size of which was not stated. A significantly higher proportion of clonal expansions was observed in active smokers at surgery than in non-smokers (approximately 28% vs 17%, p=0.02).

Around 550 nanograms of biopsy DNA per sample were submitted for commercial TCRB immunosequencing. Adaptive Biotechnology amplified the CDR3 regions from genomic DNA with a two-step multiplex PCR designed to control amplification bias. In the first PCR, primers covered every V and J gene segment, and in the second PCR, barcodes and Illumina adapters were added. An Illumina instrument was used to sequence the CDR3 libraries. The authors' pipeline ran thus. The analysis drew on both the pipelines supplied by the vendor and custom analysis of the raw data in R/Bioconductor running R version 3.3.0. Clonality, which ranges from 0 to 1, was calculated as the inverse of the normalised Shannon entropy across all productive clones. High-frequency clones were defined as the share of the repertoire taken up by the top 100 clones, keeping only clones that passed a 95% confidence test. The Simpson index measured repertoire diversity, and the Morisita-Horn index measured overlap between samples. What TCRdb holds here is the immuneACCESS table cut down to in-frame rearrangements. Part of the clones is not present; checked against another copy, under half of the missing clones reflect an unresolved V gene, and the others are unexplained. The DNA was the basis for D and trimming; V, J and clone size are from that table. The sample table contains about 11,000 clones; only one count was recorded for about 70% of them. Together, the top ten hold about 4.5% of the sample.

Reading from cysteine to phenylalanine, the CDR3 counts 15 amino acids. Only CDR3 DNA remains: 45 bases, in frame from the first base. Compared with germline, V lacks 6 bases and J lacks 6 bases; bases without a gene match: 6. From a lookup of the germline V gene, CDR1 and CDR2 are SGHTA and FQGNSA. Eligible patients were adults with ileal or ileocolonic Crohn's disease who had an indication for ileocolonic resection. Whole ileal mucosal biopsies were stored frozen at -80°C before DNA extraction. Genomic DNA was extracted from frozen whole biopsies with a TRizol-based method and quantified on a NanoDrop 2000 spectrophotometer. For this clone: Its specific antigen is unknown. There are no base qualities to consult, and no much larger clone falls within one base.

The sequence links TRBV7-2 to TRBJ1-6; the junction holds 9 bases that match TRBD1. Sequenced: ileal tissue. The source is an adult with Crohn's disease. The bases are TGTGCCAGCAGAACCCGGGGACAGGGTAATTCACCCCTCCACTTT. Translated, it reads CASRTRGQGNSPLHF.